The 31 T cell receptor beta chains below all came from one sample that was sequenced in a study. TCRdb keeps only in-frame clones here, not all; method: immunoSEQ multiplex PCR. The sample consists of about 68,000 clones, about 93% of them appearing once. The sequenced sample consisted of PBMCs. These receptors were obtained from a man aged 35 to 55 with rheumatoid arthritis.

The rearrangement joins TRBV28 to TRBJ1-3, with D hard to call. The CDR3 totals 17 residues. The germline V and J ends were trimmed by 4 bases and 0 bases, with 16 bases remaining between them. In germline, CDR1 is MDHEN, CDR2 SYDVKM. The CDR3 DNA sequence: TGTGCCAGCAGTTCTCCCGGCAGGCTAAGCTCTGGAAACACCATATATTTT. Encoded protein: CASSSPGRLSSGNTIYF.

This clone occurred once. In DNA form, the CDR3 reads TGTGCCAGCAGCGTACGTGAGGCAGGTGCGGGGGTGGGTGAGACCCAGTACTTC. This translates into CASSVREAGAGVGETQYF. The genes are TRBV9 and TRBJ2-5; TRBD2 aligns across 7 bases. Trimming removed 1 base from V and 5 bases from J; junction bases left unmatched: 17. Germline-derived CDR1 and CDR2 are SGDLS and YYNGEE. CDR3 size: 18 residues. The variable domain in full, completed from reference TRBV9 and TRBJ2-5, reads DSGVTQTPKHLITATGQRVTLRCSPRSGDLSVYWYQQSLDQGLQFLIQYYNGEERAKGNILERFSAQQFPDLHSELNLSSLELGDSALYFCASSVREAGAGVGETQYFGPGTRLLVL.

The gene calls are TRBV29-1 and TRBJ2-2; TRBD2 agrees at 8 bases. CDR3 length: 13 amino acids. V dropped 4 bases and J dropped 4; count of bases not matched to a gene: 2. CDR1 SQVTM and CDR2 ANQGSEA come from the germline V gene. The CDR3 is CSVAGTSTGELFF. Here the CDR3 DNA reads TGCAGCGTTGCCGGGACTAGCACCGGGGAGCTGTTTTTT.

The chain has TRBV14 and TRBJ1-4, with 9 positions matching TRBD1. Unmatched junction bases numbered 8, after V lost 4 bases and J lost 8 bases. The germline V gene has CDR1 SGHDN and CDR2 FVKESK. This CDR3 comprises 15 residues. This CDR3 reads CASSPSTGGGEKLFF. The CDR3 DNA reads TGTGCCAGCAGCCCCTCCACAGGGGGCGGCGAAAAACTGTTTTTT.

The V gene is TRBV7-3, the J gene TRBJ2-1, with TRBD2 identical over 12 bases. Germline V gives CDR1 SGHTA, CDR2 FQGTGA. The CDR3 contains 16 residues. J lost 1 base, V lost 5 bases, and 3 bases had no gene match. The CDR3 loop is CASSPGLAGSYNEQFF. The DNA for the CDR3 is TGTGCCAGCAGCCCAGGACTAGCGGGGTCCTACAATGAGCAGTTCTTC.

This clone is a singleton in its sample. The CDR3 spells CASSLSGEQFF. The CDR3, as DNA: TGTGCCAGCAGCTTAAGCGGTGAGCAGTTCTTC. The chain links TRBV5-4 to TRBJ2-1; D is possibly TRBD2 (5 bases). CDR1 and CDR2 from the germline V gene are SGHNT and YYREEE (reference sequence). CDR3 length: 11 amino acids. Trimming took off 2 bases at V and 9 bases at J, with 6 bases between the two ends.

V usage is TRBV6-5 and J usage is TRBJ1-1, with 8 bases fitting TRBD1. From germline, CDR1 is MNHEY and CDR2 SVGAGI. J was trimmed by 2 bases and V by 8 bases; bases with no gene match: 4. CDR3 length: 13 amino acids. The CDR3 loop is CASQGQANTEAFF. For the CDR3, the DNA is TGTGCCAGCCAGGGACAGGCTAACACTGAAGCTTTCTTT.

The CDR3 loop is CASSISEDGAGNEQFF. CDR3 nucleotides: TGTGCCAGTAGTATTTCGGAGGACGGGGCGGGCAATGAGCAGTTCTTC. This rearrangement joins TRBV19 to TRBJ2-1; either TRBD1 or TRBD2 may fit D (5 bases each). The CDR3 has 16 residues. The V end was cut by 3 bases, the J end by 6 bases, with 18 bases between. Germline CDR1 reads LNHDA; CDR2 reads SQIVND (reference sequence).

V usage is TRBV28 and J usage is TRBJ1-5, with 9 bases that match TRBD1. Per germline, CDR1 MDHEN and CDR2 SYDVKM. V lost 10 bases to trimming and J lost 2 bases; unmatched junction nucleotides: 6. There are 14 residues in the CDR3. In DNA, the CDR3 is TGTGCCACCCGGACAGGGGAAGGCAATCAGCCCCAGCATTTT. Its translation is CATRTGEGNQPQHF.

V and J are TRBV11-3 and TRBJ1-4; tentatively, D is TRBD1 (5 bases). The germline V gene encodes CDR1 SGHNT and CDR2 YENEEA. The CDR3 extends over 15 amino acids. Trimming shortened V by 6 bases and J by 3 bases, and 14 bases separated the two germline ends. The CDR3 region is CASSPGTGPNEKLFF. Here the CDR3 DNA reads TGTGCCAGCAGTCCCGGTACAGGTCCTAATGAAAAACTGTTTTTT.

The chain uses TRBV20-1 and TRBJ2-1; TRBD2 might be the D (6 bases). The CDR3 has 15 amino acids. V gave up 3 bases and J gave up 4 bases, with 16 bases separating them. CDR1 and CDR2 (germline): DFQATT, SNEGSKA (reference sequence). The CDR3 DNA follows: TGCAGTGCTAGTCGATCTCTAGCGAGTTACAATGAGCAGTTCTTC. Translating it yields CSASRSLASYNEQFF.

J is TRBJ2-6 and V is TRBV7-2, with TRBD1 identical over 9 bases. J was trimmed by 2 bases and V by 4 bases; bases with no gene match: 6. There are 17 residues in the CDR3. Germline V gene data show CDR1 as SGHTA and CDR2 as FQGNSA. The CDR3: CASSSRRDRAGANVLTF. CDR3 in DNA: TGTGCCAGCAGCTCACGCCGGGACAGGGCTGGGGCCAACGTCCTGACTTTC. Supplemented by reference TRBV7-2 and TRBJ2-6, the full variable domain reads GAGVSQSPSNKVTEKGKDVELRCDPISGHTALYWYRQSLGQGLEFLIYFQGNSAPDKSGLPSDRFSAERTGGSVSTLTIQRTQQEDSAVYLCASSSRRDRAGANVLTFGAGSRLTVL.

This chain joins TRBV5-1 and TRBJ2-7; 7 bases match TRBD1. The CDR3 loop spans 16 amino acids. Germline CDR1 SGHRS, CDR2 YFSETQ. Losses at the gene ends were 0 bases for V and 0 bases for J; bases not matched to a gene: 6. The CDR3 DNA follows: TGCGCCAGCAGCTTGGAGGGGGCCCCAATCTCCTACGAGCAGTACTTC. Its protein product is CASSLEGAPISYEQYF.

In regard to this clone: At one end the junction does not follow the germline gene, possibly because of a read error. This chain links TRBV6-6 with TRBJ1-1; 7 nucleotides line up with TRBD1. The germline V gene encodes CDR1 MNHNY and CDR2 SVGAGI (reference sequence). This CDR3 contains 16 residues. The CDR3 loop is CASSYSPGTANTEVFF. In DNA, the CDR3 is TGTGCCAGCAGTTACTCACCCGGGACAGCAAACACTGAAGTTTTCTTT.

This clone was seen a single time. The sample holds other DNA sequences that translate to the same CDR3. The genes are TRBV30 and TRBJ1-1; D remains unclear. Germline CDR1 GTSNPN, CDR2 SVGIG (reference sequence). V lost 2 bases and J 0 bases, leaving 7 bases between the germline ends. This CDR3 is built from 13 residues. CDR3 region: CAWSLQMNTEAFF. The CDR3 region has the DNA TGTGCCTGGAGTCTCCAGATGAACACTGAAGCTTTCTTT.

The chain joins TRBV9 to TRBJ1-6; D might be TRBD1 (5 bases). The CDR3 is 14 residues long. Trimming took 4 bases from V and 7 from J, leaving 12 bases between them. Germline CDR1 and CDR2: SGDLS and YYNGEE. The CDR3 nucleotides read TGTGCCAGCAGCACGCGGGGGGACAATTCACCCCTCCACTTT. It encodes CASSTRGDNSPLHF.

The V and J genes are TRBV24-1 and TRBJ2-7; weak D call: TRBD1 (6 bases). The CDR3 spans 14 residues. CDR1 and CDR2 (germline): KGHDR, SFDVKD. V lost 6 bases, J lost 1 base, and 12 bases lay in between. The CDR3 DNA reads TGTGCCACCAGTTATTCGGGACAATCCTACGAGCAGTACTTC. Amino acids: CATSYSGQSYEQYF.

V and J are TRBV6-5 and TRBJ2-7, with 10 bases matching TRBD2. This CDR3 region has 15 residues. Germline V gives CDR1 MNHEY, CDR2 SVGAGI. V lost 5 bases to trimming and J lost 2 bases; unmatched junction nucleotides: 6. CDR3: CASSPWTSGTYEQYF. The DNA for the CDR3 is TGTGCCAGCAGTCCCTGGACTAGCGGTACCTACGAGCAGTACTTC.

In its sample, this clone was seen a few times. V gene TRBV7-2 combines with J gene TRBJ2-2, with 7 bases that match TRBD2. The V gene's germline CDR1 is SGHTA and CDR2 FQGNSA. This CDR3 spans 15 amino acids. V gave up 5 bases and J gave up 6 bases; unmatched junction bases: 9. CDR3 DNA: TGTGCCAGCAGCCTAAGCGGGATAGGGGCCGGGGAGCTGTTTTTT. Encoded protein: CASSLSGIGAGELFF.

The chain uses TRBV7-9 and TRBJ1-6; 8 bases fit TRBD1. The trim removed 5 bases at V and 10 bases at J, leaving 10 bases unmatched. Germline values: CDR1 SEHNR, CDR2 FQNEAQ (reference sequence). The CDR3 loop spans 15 amino acids. In nucleotides, the CDR3 is TGTGCCAGCAGCGGGAGGCAGGGGGCGAAATCACCCCTCCACTTT. It codes for CASSGRQGAKSPLHF.

The chain uses TRBV6-1 and TRBJ1-5; D gene unclear. V was clipped by 0 bases and J by 2 bases, with 14 bases between them. CDR1 and CDR2 (germline): MNHNS, SASEGT. The CDR3 is 17 residues long. The CDR3 sequence is CASSEARPYRGNQPQHF. The DNA of the CDR3 is TGTGCCAGCAGTGAAGCTCGGCCCTACCGGGGCAATCAGCCCCAGCATTTT.

The chain employs TRBV4-3 and TRBJ1-1, with D unresolved. The CDR3 totals 15 residues. Germline assignment: CDR1 LGHNA and CDR2 YSLEER. The ends were cut back, 5 bases at V and 2 bases at J, with 15 bases in the middle. The CDR3 bases are TGCGCCAGCAGCAACGCCTTAGTATCCAACACTGAAGCTTTCTTT. This gives the protein CASSNALVSNTEAFF.

V is TRBV7-3 and J is TRBJ1-1; D unresolved. The ends were cut back, 1 base at V and 1 base at J, with 7 bases in the middle. This CDR3 comprises 14 residues. Germline V CDR1 and CDR2: SGHTA, FQGTGA. The chain's CDR3 is CASSLMGENTEAFF. The DNA for the CDR3 is TGTGCCAGCAGCTTAATGGGAGAGAACACTGAAGCTTTCTTT.

The genes are TRBV20-1 and TRBJ2-7, with 10 bases that match TRBD1. Germline CDR1 DFQATT, CDR2 SNEGSKA (reference sequence). The CDR3 is made up of 11 amino acids. Trimming took 5 bases from V and 7 from J; bases not matched to a gene: 2. The CDR3 DNA sequence: TGCAGTGCTGACAGGGGGCGGGAGCAGTACTTC. Protein product: CSADRGREQYF.

The chain employs TRBV5-4 and TRBJ2-7, with 10 positions matching TRBD1. Trimming took 4 bases from V and 2 from J; bases not matched to a gene: 6. The CDR3 has 15 residues. Per germline, CDR1 SGHNT and CDR2 YYREEE (reference sequence). As DNA, the CDR3 is TGTGCCAGCAGCGGCCGGGACAGGGGAACCTACGAGCAGTACTTC. The encoded protein is CASSGRDRGTYEQYF.

The rearrangement uses TRBV6-5 and TRBJ2-6, with D possibly being TRBD2 (6 bases). From germline, CDR1 is MNHEY and CDR2 SVGAGI. This CDR3 comprises 15 residues. The V end lost 11 bases, the J end lost 4 bases, and 18 bases lay between the germline ends. CDR3 protein: CAGALGGAGANVLTF. The CDR3, as DNA: TGTGCCGGGGCTCTGGGGGGAGCCGGGGCCAACGTCCTGACTTTC.

This chain uses TRBV6-4 with TRBJ2-2; 7 bases are shared with TRBD1. Germline V CDR1 and CDR2: MRHNA, SNTAGT. V lost 6 bases and J lost 2; bases outside the gene matches: 3. CDR3 length: 14 amino acids. CDR3 bases: TGTGCCAGCAGCGGGACAGTTAACACCGGGGAGCTGTTTTTT. Translation gives CASSGTVNTGELFF.

V is TRBV5-1 and J is TRBJ1-1, with 9 bases aligning to TRBD1. The CDR3 extends over 15 amino acids. Germline V gene data show CDR1 as SGHRS and CDR2 as YFSETQ. J lost 2 bases, V lost 0 bases, and 2 bases had no gene match. CDR3 nucleotides: TGCGCCAGCAGCTTGGCGGACAGGGGTAACACTGAAGCTTTCTTT. It specifies CASSLADRGNTEAFF.

The rearrangement links TRBV24-1 to TRBJ2-3; D is undetermined. Germline loops: CDR1 KGHDR, CDR2 SFDVKD. V gave up 5 bases and J gave up 4 bases, with 12 bases separating them. CDR3 length: 14 residues. The CDR3 protein is CATSGSKTPDTQYF. The DNA for the CDR3 is TGTGCCACCAGTGGATCAAAAACCCCAGATACGCAGTATTTT.

V is TRBV6-5 and J is TRBJ2-1; TRBD2 matches 11 bases. The length of the CDR3 is 15 residues. Germline CDR1 is MNHEY and CDR2 is SVGAGI. V dropped 6 bases and J dropped 7; count of bases not matched to a gene: 8. The CDR3, as DNA: TGTGCCAGCAGGGACCTAGCGGGGGGCGGGAATGAGCAGTTCTTC. The encoded protein is CASRDLAGGGNEQFF.

This sequence joins TRBV11-2 and TRBJ1-2; D unclear. The CDR3 sequence is 15 residues long. Trimming shortened V by 3 bases and J by 0 bases, and 11 bases separated the two germline ends. CDR1 is SGHAT and CDR2 is FQNNGV in the germline V gene. The CDR3 coding sequence is TGTGCCAGCAGCTTCGTCCATCTGTCTAACTATGGCTACACCTTC. Its protein product is CASSFVHLSNYGYTF.